These 5 T cell receptor beta chains were sequenced from one sample in a study of CD8 T cells in ankylosing spondylitis. General study points: A TCR beta motif of several highly homologous variants appeared characteristic of ankylosing spondylitis blood.

One entry per CDR3 protein results from TCRdb running MiXCR on the 5' RACE reads. The sample has hundreds of thousands of distinct CDR3 sequences, roughly 25% seen once. Antigen specificity for these receptors is unknown. The sequenced sample was blood, either unsorted or a sorted T cell fraction (not recorded which). The receptors stem from a male donor with ankylosing spondylitis.

This clonotype showed up just a few times. V usage is TRBV4-2 and J usage is TRBJ2-1; the D gene could be TRBD1 or TRBD2 (5 bases each). Trimming left V 1 base short and J 10 bases short, with 14 bases between. The V gene's germline CDR1 is LGHNA and CDR2 YNFKEQ. The CDR3 has 14 residues. The DNA for the CDR3 is TGTGCCAGCAGCCAAGGAGGGGATCGTAAGGAGCAGTTCTTC. Its translation: CASSQGGDRKEQFF.

The chain couples TRBV7-2 to TRBJ1-2; TRBD1 is a possible D gene (5 bases). The CDR3 loop spans 11 amino acids. V was clipped by 2 bases and J by 8 bases, with 6 bases between them. The germline V gene encodes CDR1 SGHTA and CDR2 FQGNSA. The CDR3 here is CASSLWGGYTF. For the CDR3, the DNA is TGTGCCAGCAGCTTATGGGGCGGCTACACCTTC.

This sequence joins TRBV7-9 and TRBJ2-3, with 8 bases fitting TRBD2. Trimming cost V 5 bases and J 5 bases; bases outside gene matches: 12. CDR1 is SEHNR and CDR2 is FQNEAQ in the germline V gene (reference sequence). This CDR3 has 16 amino acids. CDR3 DNA: TGTGCCAGCAGCCCCGGGACTAGGAGTTCTGGAGATACGCAGTATTTT. Its protein product is CASSPGTRSSGDTQYF.

CDR3 nucleotide sequence: TGTGCCACCAGCAGAGGCCCCTCTGGAAACACCATATATTTT. Amino acids: CATSRGPSGNTIYF. This sequence joins TRBV15 and TRBJ1-3; D call uncertain. CDR1 is LNHNV and CDR2 is YYDKDF in the germline V gene (reference sequence). The CDR3 loop spans 14 amino acids. Trimming left V 1 base short and J 0 bases short, with 4 bases between.

This sequence joins TRBV7-8 and TRBJ2-1; 11 positions agree with TRBD2. CDR1 is SGHVS and CDR2 is FQNEAQ in the germline V gene. There are 15 residues in the CDR3. The ends lost 4 bases at V and 7 bases at J; junction bases unmatched: 6. The CDR3 DNA reads as TGTGCCAGCAGCTCACTAGCGGGAGAGGCTAATGAGCAGTTCTTC. Protein product: CASSSLAGEANEQFF.